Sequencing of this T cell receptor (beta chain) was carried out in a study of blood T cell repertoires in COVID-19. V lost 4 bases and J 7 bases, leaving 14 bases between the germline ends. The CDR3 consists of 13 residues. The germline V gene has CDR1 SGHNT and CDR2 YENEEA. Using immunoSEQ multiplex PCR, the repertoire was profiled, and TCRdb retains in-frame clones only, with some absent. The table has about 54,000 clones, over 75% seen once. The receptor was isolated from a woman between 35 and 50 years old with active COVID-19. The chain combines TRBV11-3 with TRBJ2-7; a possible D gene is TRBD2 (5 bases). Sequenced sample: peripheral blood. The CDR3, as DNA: TGTGCCAGCAGCTCCCGATTAGCGTTTGAGCAGTACTTC. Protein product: CASSSRLAFEQYF.